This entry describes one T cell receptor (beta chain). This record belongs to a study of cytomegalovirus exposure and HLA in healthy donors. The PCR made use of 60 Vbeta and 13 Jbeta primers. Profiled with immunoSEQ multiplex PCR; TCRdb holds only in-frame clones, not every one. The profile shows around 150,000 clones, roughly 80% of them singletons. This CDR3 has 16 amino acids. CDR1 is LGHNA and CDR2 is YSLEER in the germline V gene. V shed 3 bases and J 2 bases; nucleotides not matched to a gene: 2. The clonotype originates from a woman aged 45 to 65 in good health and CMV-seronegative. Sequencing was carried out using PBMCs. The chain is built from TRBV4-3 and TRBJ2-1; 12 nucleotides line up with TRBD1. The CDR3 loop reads CASSQGTGGAYNEQFF. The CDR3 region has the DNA TGCGCCAGCAGCCAGGGGACAGGGGGCGCCTACAATGAGCAGTTCTTC.